These T cell receptor beta chains were read from a single sample in a study of blood T cell repertoires in COVID-19. The method was immunoSEQ multiplex PCR; TCRdb's version includes in-frame clones alone and lacks a portion of them. The sample holds around 230,000 clones, 88% seen once. Sequencing was done on a sample of peripheral blood. These TCRs come from a man aged 40-49 years with acute or convalescent COVID-19. The CDR3 runs from the conserved cysteine through the conserved F or W.

TRBV5-1	TRBJ2-7	CASSPGTGSYEQYF
TRBV4-3	TRBJ2-7	CASSQDRAGLSYEQYF
TRBV11-2	TRBJ2-5	CASSLSGGWETQYF
TRBV19	TRBJ2-3	CASSMVKRSTDTQYF
TRBV19	TRBJ1-1	CASSIGGTGLNTEAFF
TRBV15	TRBJ2-7	CATSRDRDSGTYEQYF
TRBV2	TRBJ1-2	CASMKGTWTGVGGYTF
TRBV5-4	TRBJ1-2	CASSLDTGGYGYTF
TRBV27	TRBJ2-5	CASSFYGIKETQYF
TRBV7-9	TRBJ2-1	CASSLTGSNEQFF
TRBV5-4	TRBJ1-2	CASSLNQGGTYGYTF
TRBV5-4	TRBJ2-2	CASSLDGGENTGELFF
TRBV6-2/TRBV6-3	TRBJ1-1	CASSVTGITEAFF
TRBV5-8	TRBJ1-5	CASSLGRVYKQWPQHF
TRBV7-2	TRBJ2-7	CASSSSGILEQYF
TRBV18	TRBJ2-5	CASSPPGTREETQYF
TRBV12-3/TRBV12-4	TRBJ2-7	CASTKSGYEQYF
TRBV19	TRBJ2-1	CASTVLAGGNEQFF
TRBV18	TRBJ2-5	CASSPHRGGGQETQYF
TRBV20-1	TRBJ1-2	CSARDDYGYTF
TRBV6-5	TRBJ2-2	CASSWTSGSSTGELFF
TRBV28	TRBJ2-7	CASSPPPGNGQYF
TRBV10-2	TRBJ2-7	CASSRQAGPYEQYF
TRBV29-1	TRBJ1-2	CSVEGTGQGQRANYGYTF
TRBV19	TRBJ2-1	CASSPGGGPAGGGYNEQFF
TRBV5-4	TRBJ2-5	CASSPGTAHQETQYF
TRBV27	TRBJ2-5	CASRREARLSQETQYF
TRBV19	TRBJ1-2	CASSIGDRDFNGYGYTF
TRBV4-1	TRBJ1-5	CASSQWDRVRQPQHF
TRBV9	TRBJ2-4	CASSAGWGQNIQYF
TRBV6-5	TRBJ2-7	CASSPVQGVRAEQYF
TRBV2	TRBJ2-3	CASSEGQSTDTQYF
TRBV11-3	TRBJ1-2	CASSLKGQGKFNYGYTF
TRBV7-9	TRBJ2-7	CASSQEGLYEQYF
TRBV30	TRBJ1-3	CAWSGGTRNTIYF
TRBV6-4	TRBJ1-1	CASRAGTGLNTEAFF
TRBV30	TRBJ1-5	CAWSTRTDNQPQHF
TRBV2	TRBJ1-5	CASSQTGIGQPQHF
TRBV27	TRBJ1-1	CASSLIVPRGANTEAFF
TRBV18	TRBJ1-2	CASSPGTGDYGYTF
TRBV27	TRBJ2-7	CASNPGGRPSYEQYF
TRBV5-4	TRBJ2-3	CASSLRYTDTQYF
TRBV5-4	TRBJ2-5	CASRLRGGAGQETQYF
TRBV7-2	TRBJ2-5	CASSVVGGNQETQYF
TRBV4-1	TRBJ1-2	CASSQGGGSGAFGYTF
TRBV29-1	TRBJ2-2	CSVEKGSGGTGELFF
TRBV19	TRBJ1-1	CASSITGALNTEAFF
TRBV6-5	TRBJ2-3	CASSSAQGTDTQYF
TRBV28	TRBJ2-2	CASSPHSTGELFF
TRBV19	TRBJ2-1	CASSTRTALEQFF
TRBV7-2	TRBJ2-2	CASSPGTGRGTGELFF
TRBV5-1	TRBJ1-2	CASSLASTGRGHGYTF
TRBV30	TRBJ2-2	CAWSGLAGDHTGELFF